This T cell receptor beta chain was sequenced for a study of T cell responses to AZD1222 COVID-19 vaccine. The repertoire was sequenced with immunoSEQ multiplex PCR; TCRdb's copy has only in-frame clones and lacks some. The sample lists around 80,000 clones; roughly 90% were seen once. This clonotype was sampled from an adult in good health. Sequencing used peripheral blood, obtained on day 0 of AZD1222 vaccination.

CDR3 loop: CAWRSSPGSYEQYF. The CDR3 bases are TGTGCCTGGAGGTCCTCTCCAGGCTCCTACGAGCAGTACTTC. This sequence joins TRBV30 and TRBJ2-7; D not resolved. The V end lost 3 bases, the J end lost 0 bases, and 12 bases lay between the germline ends. This CDR3 is built from 14 residues. Germline lookup yields CDR1 GTSNPN and CDR2 SVGIG (reference sequence).